This T cell receptor (beta chain) was found in a study of cytomegalovirus exposure and HLA in healthy donors. Overall study findings and caveats: There were about 160 TCR beta chains listed as cytomegalovirus-associated. Later on, an analysis tied 15,000 or so TCR beta sequences to HLA alleles at 0.05 false discovery rate. Most likely, a cluster of highly shared sequence variants arose as a sequencing artifact.

The PCR made use of 60 Vbeta and 13 Jbeta primers. Profiled with immunoSEQ multiplex PCR; TCRdb holds only in-frame clones, not every one. The sample consists of roughly 200,000 clones, approximately 70% of them appearing once. The CDR3 spans 15 residues. CDR1 and CDR2 from the germline V gene are ENHRY and SYGVKD. V lost 6 bases and J lost 1; bases outside the gene matches: 6. Regarding this clone: Its antigen remains unknown.

The sequence came from a man aged 35 to 55 in good health and CMV-seropositive. Sequenced sample: PBMCs. This chain uses TRBV10-3 with TRBJ1-1; 9 nucleotides line up with TRBD1. The CDR3 nucleotides read TGTGCCATCAGACCAAGGGACAGGGAGAACACTGAAGCTTTCTTT. It encodes CAIRPRDRENTEAFF.